This TCR beta chain was obtained from a study of shared clonotypes between healthy human individuals (TCRdb year 2020). In the study overall: A couple of women and three men aged 18 to 49 years were included in the cohort. Libraries were prepared and TCR repertoires were sequenced by different laboratories using diverse techniques, in order to increase sequencing depth and limit assay-specific biases. Leukapheresis yielded between about 0.9 and 9.5 billion PBMCs per donor. The study deeply sequenced blood TCR repertoires of about 5 healthy adults to estimate repertoire size and the extent of clonotype sharing between individuals. For each donor, CD4 naive and CD4 memory were each given three plates, CD8 naive was given two plates, and CD8 memory was given one plate.

Healthy HIV-negative adults with no recently reported acute infections or vaccinations were included as donors. Every donor was a Caucasian adult residing in Nashville, Tennessee, USA. CD4+ T cells were enriched through magnetic negative selection, after which naive cells were positively selected on CD45RA and the remaining negative fraction served as the memory subset. Blood was collected by leukapheresis, and PBMCs were isolated by Ficoll-Histopaque density gradient centrifugation and then cryopreserved in liquid nitrogen vapor phase. Analytical flow cytometry was used to check the purity and quantity of every magnetically sorted T cell population. Each sorted fraction had its genomic DNA isolated and then quantified by UV absorbance on a Nanodrop 2000c. Concerning this clone: Its specific antigen is unknown. No qualities accompany the bases; no much larger clone lies one base away. The sample carries other DNA sequences with the same CDR3.

In the germline V gene, CDR1 corresponds to MNHEY and CDR2 to SVGAGI. The CDR3 sequence holds 15 residues, the cysteine and phenylalanine included. Only the CDR3 portion is preserved as DNA: 45 bases, with reading frame beginning at the first base. V is pruned by 3 bases and J by 7 bases, leaving 8 bases of the junction without a gene match. On the study overall, not on this receptor specifically: Because the study included only a small number of donors, the genetic and exposure-history diversity represented was limited. Sampling was restricted to blood, and TCR repertoires in tissues likely differ from the TCR repertoires found in blood. Estimated clonotype richness was generally larger for naive than for memory subsets. Higher generation probabilities were observed for clonotypes shared by all four sorted-subset donors than for non-shared clonotypes. Pairwise subsampling led to the expectation that sequencing depth would affect the degree of clonotype sharing among donors. Incomplete sequencing was indicated by rarefaction of sorted-subset datasets, despite the large sequencing depth. When several donors were compared, the shared fraction of clonotypes was about 5% for naive CD4, 3.5% to 4% for naive CD8, 2% to 2.5% for memory CD4, and around 0.37% for memory CD8.

Using the deep immunoSEQ assay, multiplex PCR amplified TCR CDR3 regions from genomic DNA. Extracted genomic DNA from each cell subset was distributed evenly across all wells of several immunoSEQ 96-well plates, and each plate was treated as a replicate. For sorted subsets, approximately 190 ng genomic DNA, equal to 30,000 or so T cell genomes, was loaded into each replicate PCR. Purified libraries were quantified with a Qubit 3.0 fluorometer, sized on a Bioanalyzer 2100, and re-quantified with the KAPA Library Quantification kit. Every immunoSEQ 96-well plate was sequenced on a separate single-read 150-cycle Illumina NextSeq 550 flow cell. In the authors' own workflow: Because the immunoSEQ output held only junctional sequences and lacked quality scores, the filtering could not match the filtering applied to full-length reads. To assign V/J genes and CDR3, sequences were annotated against IMGT germline references using PyIR, a Python wrapper for IgBLAST v1.9. Reads with weak V/J assignments (E-value above 1e-6), missing CDR3, stop codons, out-of-frame junctions, or ambiguous translated residues were removed. V3J clonotypes were defined as sequences sharing an identical inferred V gene, J gene, and CDR3 amino acid sequence. To compute the percentage overlap between repertoires, the number of shared unique clonotypes was divided by the size of the smaller repertoire. Richness of each repertoire was evaluated using RTK rarefaction, the Chao1 estimator, and Recon v2.1 estimates of unobserved clonotypes. OLGA was used to compute generation probabilities for all TCRbeta clonotypes that the gDNA method yielded from a handful of donors. TCRdb obtained this table from immuneACCESS and retained in-frame rearrangements with V and J assigned. These tables miss some clones; where compared with another copy, unresolved V genes account for less than half of the shortfall, and the remainder is unexplained. V, J and clone size reflect that table, while D and trimming were determined from the DNA. Counted in this sample were around 1 million clones; over 75% of them appeared once. Roughly 1.5% of the sample is in the top ten clones.

This sequence was found in a man younger than 35 in good health. The sequencing sample was made of memory CD4+ T cells sorted from blood. Taken with the paper, the label for cell subset or site translates to: CD45RA-negative fraction. This chain is built from TRBV6-5 and TRBJ2-1, with TRBD1 identical over 8 junction bases. The CDR3 loop reads CASSYSDRGRNEQFF. At the DNA level, the sequence is TGTGCCAGCAGTTATTCAGACAGGGGTCGGAATGAGCAGTTCTTC.